Presented here are 16 T cell receptor beta chains from one specimen sequenced in a study of vaccination and CD4 T cells after COVID-19. As to treatment: roughly nine-day PBMC culture with coronavirus spike peptide pools or control peptides (ViraFEST assay). Scientists ran DNA taken from cultured CD4+ T cells through the Oncomine TCR Beta short-read assay for sequencing. A single record per CDR3 protein comes from TCRdb applying MiXCR to the PCR reads. The repertoire holds 9,500 to 15,000 distinct CDR3 sequences, with less than 40% as singletons. Their antigen targets remain unknown. Sequenced: cultured CD4+ T cells from blood. These receptors originate from a human donor with COVID-19.

This rearrangement joins TRBV19 to TRBJ1-1, with unresolved D. V was shortened by 4 bases and J by 1 base, with 19 bases between the two germline ends. The CDR3 contains 17 residues. CDR1 and CDR2 (germline): LNHDA, SQIVND (reference sequence). CDR3 residues: CASSSLRGPGRNTEAFF. The CDR3 DNA is TGTGCCAGTAGTAGCCTCCGGGGTCCTGGGAGGAACACTGAAGCTTTCTTT.

The chain couples TRBV5-1 to TRBJ2-2, with TRBD2 as a possible D gene (5 bases). Germline CDR1 SGHRS, CDR2 YFSETQ. V lost 9 bases and J 8 bases, leaving 17 bases between the germline ends. There are 13 residues in the CDR3. CDR3 amino acids: CATRGILDGELFF. The CDR3 bases are TGCGCCACCCGGGGAATCCTGGATGGGGAGCTGTTTTTT.

This clonotype has more than one count but fewer than ten. The chain is built from TRBV10-1 and TRBJ1-1; TRBD1 agrees at 8 bases. The CDR3 sequence is 13 residues long. J was trimmed by 8 bases and V by 2 bases; bases with no gene match: 4. In germline, CDR1 is WNHNN, CDR2 SYGVQD (reference sequence). CDR3 in amino acids: CASSEAGGSEAFF. The CDR3 DNA is TGCGCCAGCAGTGAGGCAGGGGGCAGCGAAGCTTTCTTT.

In this sample, this clonotype turned up a few times. The V call is TRBV6-1, the J call TRBJ1-4; TRBD1 is a possible D gene (6 bases). Germline V CDR1 and CDR2: MNHNS, SASEGT. Trimming stripped 6 bases from V and 2 bases from J, with 19 bases between. The CDR3 totals 17 residues. The CDR3 DNA follows: TGTGCCAGCAGGCCCCGGGGGGGGCTAGGCACTAATGAAAAACTGTTTTTT. Encoded protein: CASRPRGGLGTNEKLFF.

V is TRBV9 and J is TRBJ1-1; D is perhaps TRBD1 (5 bases). Germline CDR1 is SGDLS and CDR2 is YYNGEE. The CDR3 runs 16 residues. Trimming shortened V by 4 bases and J by 3 bases, and 19 bases separated the two germline ends. CDR3 nucleotide sequence: TGTGCCAGCAGCCCCCAATCGGGCAGGGCCCACACTGAAGCTTTCTTT. Protein: CASSPQSGRAHTEAFF.

The chain uses TRBV25-1 and TRBJ2-1; 9 nucleotides line up with TRBD1. Germline V gene lookup returns CDR1 MGHDK and CDR2 SYGVNS. CDR3 size: 14 residues. The J segment lost 6 bases and the V segment lost 3 bases, leaving 3 bases of the junction unmatched. DNA of the CDR3: TGTGCCAGCAGTGATCCGGGACAGGGCAATGAGCAGTTCTTC. Its translation: CASSDPGQGNEQFF.

The V call is TRBV29-1, the J call TRBJ2-3, with 12 bases that match TRBD2. The CDR3 sequence is 16 residues long. Germline lookup yields CDR1 SQVTM and CDR2 ANQGSEA. V gave up 7 bases and J gave up 0 bases; unmatched junction bases: 8. CDR3 sequence: CSAAGTSGGSTDTQYF. CDR3 bases: TGCAGCGCCGCCGGTACTAGCGGGGGGAGCACAGATACGCAGTATTTT.

The chain joins TRBV12-3 or TRBV12-4 to TRBJ2-1; 7 nucleotides agree with TRBD1. V was clipped by 4 bases and J by 4 bases; unmatched bases: 10. This CDR3 has 16 residues. Written as DNA, the CDR3 is TGTGCCAGCAGTTCGGTTTACGGGACAGCATACAATGAGCAGTTCTTC. Translating it yields CASSSVYGTAYNEQFF.

The chain uses TRBV4-2 and TRBJ1-2; perhaps TRBD1 as D (5 bases). This CDR3 contains 15 residues. Germline V gives CDR1 LGHNA, CDR2 YNFKEQ. The V gene lost 0 bases and the J gene lost 7 bases, with 15 bases spanning the gap. This chain's CDR3 is CASSQDPQGDIGYTF. DNA of the CDR3: TGTGCCAGCAGCCAAGACCCCCAGGGCGATATTGGCTACACCTTC.

The chain has TRBV7-9 and TRBJ2-7; 8 bases fit TRBD1. This CDR3 spans 14 amino acids. Germline CDR1 and CDR2: SEHNR and FQNEAQ (reference sequence). J lost 7 bases, V lost 5 bases, and 10 bases had no gene match. Here the CDR3 reads CASSITGTGREQYF. CDR3 DNA: TGTGCCAGCAGCATAACCGGGACAGGACGTGAGCAGTACTTC.

This clonotype is a singleton in its sample. The chain links TRBV4-1 to TRBJ2-5; 8 bases align to TRBD1. Looked up from germline, CDR1 is MGHRA and CDR2 is YSYEKL. The CDR3 contains 14 residues. With 1 base clipped from V and 6 bases from J, the junction kept 4 bases outside the gene matches. CDR3 region: CASSQGQGRKTQYF. The CDR3 bases are TGCGCCAGCAGCCAAGGACAGGGGCGGAAGACCCAGTACTTC.

The table lists this clonotype with a few counts. The rearrangement links TRBV7-9 to TRBJ1-1; 7 bases line up with TRBD1. The CDR3 runs 14 residues. CDR1 is SEHNR and CDR2 is FQNEAQ in the germline V gene (reference sequence). With 5 bases clipped from V and 5 bases from J, the junction kept 8 bases outside the gene matches. This CDR3 is CASSMTGSGTEAFF. In nucleotides, the CDR3 is TGTGCCAGCAGCATGACAGGGAGTGGGACTGAAGCTTTCTTT.

The gene calls are TRBV7-2 and TRBJ2-3, with 8 positions matching TRBD2. The CDR3 covers 15 residues. The germline V gene encodes CDR1 SGHTA and CDR2 FQGNSA. V lost 4 bases, J lost 1 base, and 4 bases stayed unmatched. The CDR3 region has the DNA TGTGCCAGCAGCTCCCTGCGGGGGGGCACAGATACGCAGTATTTT. Amino acid sequence: CASSSLRGGTDTQYF. Supplemented by reference TRBV7-2 and TRBJ2-3, the full variable domain reads GAGVSQSPSNKVTEKGKDVELRCDPISGHTALYWYRQSLGQGLEFLIYFQGNSAPDKSGLPSDRFSAERTGGSVSTLTIQRTQQEDSAVYLCASSSLRGGTDTQYFGPGTRLTVL.

This clonotype was counted between two and nine times. V and J are TRBV12-3 or TRBV12-4 and TRBJ2-7; D is possibly TRBD1 (6 bases). CDR3 size: 14 residues. The V gene lost 4 bases and the J gene lost 2 bases, with 12 bases spanning the gap. Here the CDR3 reads CASSSAGTPYEQYF. The CDR3 region has the DNA TGTGCCAGCAGTTCGGCTGGGACACCCTACGAGCAGTACTTC.

This clonotype was seen more than once but under ten times. The chain recombines TRBV2 with TRBJ2-5; TRBD2 is a possible D gene (6 bases). V lost 4 bases and J 4 bases, leaving 13 bases between the germline ends. This CDR3 is built from 14 residues. Looked up from germline, CDR1 is SNHLY and CDR2 is FYNNEI. CDR3 coding DNA: TGTGCCAGCAGTGGACTAGTTATCTCAGAGACCCAGTACTTC. Protein sequence: CASSGLVISETQYF.

The V call is TRBV5-6, the J call TRBJ1-1; 10 nucleotides line up with TRBD1. Germline assignment: CDR1 SGHDT and CDR2 YYEEEE. The J segment lost 5 bases and the V segment lost 5 bases, leaving 6 bases of the junction unmatched. The CDR3 totals 14 residues. In DNA form, the CDR3 reads TGTGCCAGCAGGAGGGGACAGGGGCGGACTGAAGCTTTCTTT. Translating gives CASRRGQGRTEAFF.